This T cell receptor beta chain was identified in a study of beta chain features in type 1 diabetes. Markers CD45RO/CCR7/CD25/CD127/CD95/CD27 served to sort CD4+ naive, central memory, regulatory and stem cell-like memory cells. CDR1 and CDR2 from the germline V gene are MNHEY and SVGAGI. This CDR3 is 14 amino acids long. Trimming shortened V by 0 bases and J by 7 bases, and 12 bases separated the two germline ends. The sequenced template was cDNA made from the entire isolated RNA. The repertoire was sequenced with immunoSEQ multiplex PCR; TCRdb's copy has only in-frame clones and lacks some. The sample has hundreds of thousands of clones, about a sixth seen once. In regard to this clone: Its specificity is not known.

General study findings and limits: For TCRB rearrangement, an influence of HLA type remained unresolved here. The naive, central memory and Treg TCRB repertoires looked more alike in patients than they did in healthy donors.

The specimen sequenced was naive CD4+ T cells from blood. V and J are TRBV6-5 and TRBJ1-2; TRBD1 is a possible D gene (6 bases). This sequence originates from a woman aged 18 to 35 in good health. The CDR3 bases are TGTGCCAGCAGTTACTCGACAGGTCGTTCTGGCTACACCTTC. Residues: CASSYSTGRSGYTF.